In its sample, the clone carrying this T cell receptor (beta chain) was seen a few times. The target antigen is unknown. This record comes from a study of blood T cells in healthy people across ages. Notes on the study in general: In older individuals, TCR beta diversity per million T cells was lower, falling roughly linearly with age.

CDR3 length equals 13 residues. After removal of 5 bases from V and 4 bases from J, the junction contained 5 bases not matched to a gene. Germline CDR1 DFQATT, CDR2 SNEGSKA (reference sequence). A J-beta primer mix and a sample-barcoded 5' primer were used in a second PCR of roughly 6 to 11 cycles. MiXCR, run by TCRdb on the 5' RACE reads, gives a single entry per CDR3 protein. The table lists over 1,200,000 distinct CDR3 sequences, approximately 59% of them singletons. Material for sequencing was blood. This TCR came from a man younger than 35 in good health. The rearrangement links TRBV20-1 to TRBJ2-3; 8 nucleotides align to TRBD2. The CDR3 loop reads CSAEGSGADTQYF. CDR3 in DNA: TGCAGTGCTGAAGGTAGCGGGGCAGATACGCAGTATTTT.